This T cell receptor beta chain derives from a study of shared clonotypes between healthy human individuals. This CDR3 has 14 amino acids. V shed 2 bases and J shed 3 bases, with 11 bases lying between them. CDR1 and CDR2 (germline): KGHSH, LQKENI. The assay was immunoSEQ multiplex PCR, and TCRdb's table has in-frame clones only and misses some. The table records roughly 500,000 clones, 90% to 97% of them present only once. The TCR was taken from a woman in her 30s in good health. The rearrangement links TRBV18 to TRBJ2-7; D remains unclear. The sample was naive CD4+ T cells sorted from blood. Subset given: CD45RA+ positively selected. The CDR3 DNA reads TGTGCCAGCTCACCATCAGGTTCGAACTACGAGCAGTACTTC. It encodes CASSPSGSNYEQYF. Complete variable domain (other parts from reference TRBV18 and TRBJ2-7): NAGVMQNPRHLVRRRGQEARLRCSPMKGHSHVYWYRQLPEEGLKFMVYLQKENIIDESGMPKERFSAEFPKEGPSILRIQQVVRGDSAAYFCASSPSGSNYEQYFGPGTRLTVT.